One T cell receptor beta chain is described in this entry. These data are taken from a study of blood T cell repertoires in COVID-19. In the authors' workflow: How many nucleated cells were present was estimated from reference gene primer amplification. Using immunoSEQ multiplex PCR, the repertoire was profiled, and TCRdb retains in-frame clones only, with some absent. V, J and clone size derive from that table, while D and trimming were established from the DNA sequence. Of under 300,000 clones listed, 70% to 90% are singletons. The germline V gene has CDR1 SGHTA and CDR2 FQGNSA. The CDR3 spans 18 residues. Unmatched junction bases numbered 14, after V lost 5 bases and J lost 0 bases.

Source material: PBMCs or T cells enriched from blood (not recorded which). The TCR comes from a woman aged 25-40 years who had recovered from COVID-19. The chain is built from TRBV7-2 and TRBJ2-3; TRBD2 matches at 7 bases. CDR3 protein: CASSPLGWGGGSTDTQYF. The DNA of the CDR3 is TGTGCCAGCAGCCCCTTGGGTTGGGGGGGAGGGAGCACAGATACGCAGTATTTT.